The 8 T cell receptor beta chains below were found in one sample sequenced in a study of identical twins. Using its own MiXCR run on the 5' RACE reads, TCRdb lists one record per CDR3 protein. Counted here are over 200,000 distinct CDR3 sequences, 5.5% to 7.5% occurring once; the ten biggest clones make up about 14%. These data were also filed under a second study, of T cells expressing NK-cell markers.

The specimen was CD8+ T cells sorted from blood. Every receptor here comes from a woman younger than 30 in good health.

This clonotype was counted only a few times. V is TRBV6-2 or TRBV6-3 and J is TRBJ2-1, with D possibly TRBD2 on 6 matching bases. This CDR3 is 16 amino acids long. Per germline, CDR1 MNHEY and CDR2 SVGEGT. With 0 bases removed from V and 2 bases from J, the gap between germline ends came to 11 bases. The CDR3, as DNA: TGTGCCAGCAGTTACTCTGAGCGGGCCCCCTACAATGAGCAGTTCTTC. This codes for CASSYSERAPYNEQFF.

The genes are TRBV4-1 and TRBJ2-7, with TRBD1 matching 8 bases. With 0 bases clipped from V and 3 bases from J, the junction kept 4 bases outside the gene matches. The germline CDR1 and CDR2 sequences are MGHRA and YSYEKL. CDR3 length: 15 amino acids. Written as DNA, the CDR3 is TGCGCCAGCAGCCAAGACAGGACAGGGTACTACGAGCAGTACTTC. This gives the protein CASSQDRTGYYEQYF.

This clonotype was observed many times. J is TRBJ2-5 and V is TRBV7-9, with 9 bases aligning to TRBD1. The CDR3 has 15 residues. Germline values: CDR1 SEHNR, CDR2 FQNEAQ (reference sequence). V lost 5 bases, J lost 6 bases, and 10 bases stayed unmatched. CDR3 sequence: CASSLLNRGPKTQYF. The CDR3 DNA reads as TGTGCCAGCAGCCTTCTAAACAGGGGGCCGAAGACCCAGTACTTC.

This clonotype was seen a handful of times. The genes are TRBV29-1 and TRBJ2-2; 10 bases are a match to TRBD2. V lost 4 bases, J lost 4 bases, and 3 bases stayed unmatched. The CDR3 is 14 residues long. The germline V gene has CDR1 SQVTM and CDR2 ANQGSEA. CDR3 DNA: TGCAGCGTTGGTCTAGCGGGAGCCACCGGGGAGCTGTTTTTT. Protein sequence: CSVGLAGATGELFF.

In this sample, this clonotype turned up many times. The chain combines TRBV6-6 with TRBJ2-3, with D hard to call. The germline V gene encodes CDR1 MNHNY and CDR2 SVGAGI (reference sequence). V was clipped by 2 bases and J by 5 bases, with 8 bases between them. The CDR3 covers 13 residues. The DNA of the CDR3 is TGTGCCAGCAGTTACCAGTTTGGAGATACGCAGTATTTT. Protein product: CASSYQFGDTQYF.

This clonotype came up many times. This sequence joins TRBV5-1 and TRBJ2-1; no clear D. V lost 2 bases and J lost 7, with 7 bases in between. The CDR3 is 12 amino acids. Germline-derived CDR1 and CDR2 are SGHRS and YFSETQ. The CDR3 loop is CASSLPANEQFF. CDR3 coding DNA: TGCGCCAGCAGCTTACCGGCGAATGAGCAGTTCTTC.

This clonotype has at least ten counts. V and J are TRBV29-1 and TRBJ2-7; the D call may be TRBD1 or TRBD2 (6 bases each). Germline V CDR1 and CDR2: SQVTM, ANQGSEA. With 3 bases removed from V and 2 bases from J, the gap between germline ends came to 8 bases. The length of the CDR3 is 12 residues. The CDR3 reads CSVDGGPYEQYF. CDR3 nucleotide sequence: TGCAGCGTTGATGGGGGGCCCTACGAGCAGTACTTC.

This clonotype has a handful of counts. J is TRBJ2-4 and V is TRBV5-5; perhaps TRBD2 as D (5 bases). The germline V gene has CDR1 SGHKS and CDR2 YYEKEE (reference sequence). V gave up 10 bases and J gave up 5 bases, with 10 bases separating them. The CDR3 covers 11 residues. CDR3 in amino acids: CAPNGENIQYF. In DNA, the CDR3 is TGTGCCCCCAACGGGGAAAACATTCAGTACTTC. Drawing the rest from reference TRBV5-5 and TRBJ2-4, the complete variable domain is DAGVTQSPTHLIKTRGQQVTLRCSPISGHKSVSWYQQVLGQGPQFIFQYYEKEERGRGNFPDRFSARQFPNYSSELNVNALLLGDSALYLCAPNGENIQYFGAGTRLSVL.